This is a list of T cell receptor beta chains from one sample in a study of cytomegalovirus exposure and HLA in healthy donors. Sequencing was performed with immunoSEQ multiplex PCR; in TCRdb, only in-frame clones are kept and a portion is missing. The top ten hold 6% to 7.5% of the sample, which has 150,000 to 200,000 clones, roughly 70% seen once. The sequencing sample was made of PBMCs. The receptors stem from a middle-aged man in good health and CMV-seropositive. The CDR3 runs from the conserved cysteine through the conserved F or W. D genes are given only for firm matches. Rows give clone size only sometimes, using once, few, many, or a class for an expanded clone.

J gene	D gene	V gene	clone size	CDR3 protein	CDR3 DNA
TRBJ1-1	-	TRBV25-1	-	CASSETATWGDTEAFF	TGTGCCAGCAGTGAAACAGCAACTTGGGGGGACACTGAAGCTTTCTTT
TRBJ2-5	-	TRBV6-1	few	CASSEGVGLPTGTQYF	TGTGCCAGCAGTGAAGGGGTGGGACTCCCAACGGGGACCCAGTACTTC
TRBJ2-6	-	TRBV19	-	CASSISAGGPGANVLTF	TGTGCCAGTAGTATTTCGGCAGGGGGGCCCGGGGCCAACGTCCTGACTTTC
TRBJ1-6	-	TRBV7-2	-	CASSPNRVGNSPLHF	TGTGCCAGCAGCCCCAACAGGGTAGGGAATTCACCCCTCCACTTT
TRBJ2-7	-	TRBV27	-	CASSLTAGLASAYEQYF	TGTGCCAGCAGCCTTACGGCGGGTTTGGCCTCCGCCTACGAGCAGTACTTC
TRBJ1-2	TRBD1	TRBV11-2	-	CASSSTKDRGHLYGYTF	TGTGCCAGCAGCTCCACTAAAGACAGGGGGCATCTCTATGGCTACACCTTC
TRBJ1-5	TRBD1	TRBV18	-	CASSPPLRGTDNQPQHF	TGTGCCAGCTCACCACCCCTCAGGGGGACAGACAATCAGCCCCAGCATTTT
TRBJ1-3	-	TRBV5-1	-	CASSLVLQESGDTIYF	TGCGCCAGCAGCTTGGTATTACAGGAGTCTGGAGACACCATATATTTT
TRBJ2-7	TRBD2	TRBV4-2	-	CASSQEGLAGREQYF	TGTGCCAGCAGCCAAGAGGGACTAGCGGGTCGAGAGCAGTACTTC
TRBJ2-7	TRBD1	TRBV6-1	few	CASSEWGQGAYEQYF	TGTGCCAGCAGTGAATGGGGACAGGGGGCCTACGAGCAGTACTTC
TRBJ1-2	-	TRBV19	-	CASSWRKPTNYGYTF	TGTGCCAGTAGTTGGCGGAAACCTACTAACTATGGCTACACCTTC
TRBJ1-6	-	TRBV30	-	CAWIGGGGSPLHF	TGTGCCTGGATTGGCGGCGGGGGTTCACCCCTCCACTTT
TRBJ1-2	-	TRBV19	-	CASSGRSDSYGYTF	TGTGCCAGTAGTGGGCGGTCGGACAGCTATGGCTACACCTTC
TRBJ1-4	-	TRBV7-8	-	CASSLALGANEKLFF	TGTGCCAGCAGCTTGGCCCTAGGGGCTAATGAAAAACTGTTTTTT
TRBJ1-6	-	TRBV11-2	-	CASSPMQRSPLHF	TGTGCCAGCAGCCCAATGCAGCGATCACCCCTCCACTTT
TRBJ1-4	-	TRBV7-9	-	CASSQNGRGRGEKLFF	TGTGCCAGCAGCCAGAACGGCAGGGGACGTGGTGAAAAACTGTTTTTT
TRBJ1-3	-	TRBV9	-	CASSVAGGKGGNTIYF	TGTGCCAGCAGCGTAGCCGGAGGCAAAGGGGGAAACACCATATATTTT
TRBJ1-5	TRBD1	TRBV15	-	CATSRKPGTGQNQPQHF	TGTGCCACCAGCAGAAAGCCCGGGACAGGGCAAAATCAGCCCCAGCATTTT
TRBJ1-4	-	TRBV20-1	-	CSARAGEKLFF	TGCAGTGCTAGGGCTGGGGAGAAACTGTTTTTT
TRBJ2-3	-	TRBV6-5	-	CATGGAPHTDTQYF	TGTGCCACTGGGGGGGCCCCTCACACAGATACGCAGTATTTT
TRBJ1-2	TRBD1	TRBV19	-	CASSNFPDRVFGYTF	TGTGCCAGTAGTAACTTCCCGGACAGGGTATTCGGCTACACCTTC
TRBJ2-7	TRBD1	TRBV7-2	-	CASSPRVRGHDEQYF	TGTGCCAGCAGCCCCCGGGTCAGGGGGCACGACGAGCAGTACTTC
TRBJ1-3	-	TRBV12-2	-	CASRLAEGTGNTIYF	TGTGCAAGTCGCTTAGCCGAGGGTACTGGAAACACCATATATTTT
TRBJ1-5	TRBD1	TRBV9	-	CASSVGTGDQPQHF	TGTGCCAGCAGCGTTGGGACAGGGGATCAGCCCCAGCATTTT
TRBJ1-2	TRBD1	TRBV18	-	CASSPQGQGYGYTF	TGTGCCAGCTCACCTCAGGGACAGGGTTATGGCTACACCTTC
TRBJ1-2	-	TRBV11-2	-	CASSLDVTAYYGYTF	TGTGCCAGCAGCTTAGATGTGACAGCTTACTATGGCTACACCTTC